This T cell receptor beta chain stems from a study of lymphopenia after photon versus proton radiotherapy. The protocol was immunoSEQ multiplex PCR, while the TCRdb copy is restricted to in-frame clones and leaves out a portion. The sample holds approximately 53,000 clones, about 92% seen once. The CDR3 runs 14 residues. The sequencing used peripheral blood, collected from a patient treated with photon-based radiotherapy. This sequence originates from a woman aged 40 to 55 with cholangiocarcinoma. The chain carries TRBV21-1 and TRBJ1-1; the table's D call of TRBD1 was not tested on the DNA. TRBV21-1 has pseudogene status. The CDR3 nucleotides are TGTGCCAGCAGCAAAGTTGGGCTATACACTGAAGCTTTCTTT. It specifies CASSKVGLYTEAFF.